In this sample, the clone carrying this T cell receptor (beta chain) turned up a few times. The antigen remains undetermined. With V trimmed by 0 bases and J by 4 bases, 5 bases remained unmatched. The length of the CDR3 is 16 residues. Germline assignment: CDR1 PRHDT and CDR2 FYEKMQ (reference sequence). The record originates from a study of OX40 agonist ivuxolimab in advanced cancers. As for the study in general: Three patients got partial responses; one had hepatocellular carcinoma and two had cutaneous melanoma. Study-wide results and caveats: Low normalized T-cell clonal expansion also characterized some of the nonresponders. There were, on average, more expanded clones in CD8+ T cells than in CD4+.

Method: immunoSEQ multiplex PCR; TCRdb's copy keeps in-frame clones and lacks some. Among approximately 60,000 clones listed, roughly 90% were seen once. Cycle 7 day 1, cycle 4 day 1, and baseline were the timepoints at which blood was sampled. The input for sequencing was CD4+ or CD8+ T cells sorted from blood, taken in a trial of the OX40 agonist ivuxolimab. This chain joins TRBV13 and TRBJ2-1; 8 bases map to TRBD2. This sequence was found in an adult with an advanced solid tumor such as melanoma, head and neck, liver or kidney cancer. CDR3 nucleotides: TGTGCCAGCAGCTTAGGCGGGGGGGAGAGATACAATGAGCAGTTCTTC. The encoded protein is CASSLGGGERYNEQFF.